This TCR beta chain derives from a study of graft-versus-host responses after intestinal transplantation. Study-wide results and limits: Recipient marrow showed GvH clones, some seen first in ileum or blood.

Sequenced by immunoSEQ multiplex PCR; TCRdb stores in-frame clones only, minus some. This sample carries around 90,000 clones, roughly 92% of them seen once, and the ten largest clones take about 0.3%. V lost 4 bases and J lost 3, with 16 bases in between. CDR1 is SGHRS and CDR2 is YFSETQ in the germline V gene. The CDR3 has 15 residues. About this clone: Its antigen is still unknown.

This chain joins TRBV5-1 and TRBJ1-1, with D possibly TRBD1 on 5 matching bases. This receptor was obtained from a human donor who received an intestinal transplant. Sequences were derived from unstimulated CD4+ T cells sorted from spleen or lymph node cells, sampled before intestinal transplant. The CDR3 here is CASSLWGGMDTEAFF. The CDR3 DNA reads TGCGCCAGCAGCCTCTGGGGCGGGATGGACACTGAAGCTTTCTTT.